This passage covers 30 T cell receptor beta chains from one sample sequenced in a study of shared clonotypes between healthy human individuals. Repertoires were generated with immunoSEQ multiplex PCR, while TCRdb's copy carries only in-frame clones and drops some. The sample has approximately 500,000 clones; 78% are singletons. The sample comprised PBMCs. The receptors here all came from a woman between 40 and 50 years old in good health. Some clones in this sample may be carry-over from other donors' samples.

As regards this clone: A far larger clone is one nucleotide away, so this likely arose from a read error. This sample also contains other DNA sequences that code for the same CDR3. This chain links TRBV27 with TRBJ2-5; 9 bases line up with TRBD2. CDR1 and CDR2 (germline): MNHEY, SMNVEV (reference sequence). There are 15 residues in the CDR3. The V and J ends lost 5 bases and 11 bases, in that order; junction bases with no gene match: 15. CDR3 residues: CASSDYLAGRYEQYF. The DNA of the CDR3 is TGTGCCAGCAGTGACTACCTAGCGGGACGGTATGAGCAGTACTTC.

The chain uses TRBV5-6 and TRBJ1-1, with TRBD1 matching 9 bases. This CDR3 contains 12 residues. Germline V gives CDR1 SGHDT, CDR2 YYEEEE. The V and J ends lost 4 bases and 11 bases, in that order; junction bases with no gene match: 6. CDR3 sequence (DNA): TGTGCCAGCAGCCGCCCGACAGGGGGGGCTTTCTTT. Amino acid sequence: CASSRPTGGAFF.

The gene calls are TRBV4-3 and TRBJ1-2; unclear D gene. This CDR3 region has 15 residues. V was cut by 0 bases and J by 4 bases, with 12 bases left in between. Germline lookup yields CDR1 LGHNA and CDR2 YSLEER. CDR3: CASSQDTAGAYGYTF. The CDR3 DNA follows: TGCGCCAGCAGCCAAGATACGGCAGGCGCCTATGGCTACACCTTC.

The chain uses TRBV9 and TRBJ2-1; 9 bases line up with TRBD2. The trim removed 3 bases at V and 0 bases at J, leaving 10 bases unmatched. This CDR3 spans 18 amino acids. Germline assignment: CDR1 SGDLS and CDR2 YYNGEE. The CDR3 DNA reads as TGTGCCAGCAGCGCCCGCTTAGCGGGAGCCCCCTCCTACAATGAGCAGTTCTTC. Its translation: CASSARLAGAPSYNEQFF. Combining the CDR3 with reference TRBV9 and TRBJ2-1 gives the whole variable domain DSGVTQTPKHLITATGQRVTLRCSPRSGDLSVYWYQQSLDQGLQFLIQYYNGEERAKGNILERFSAQQFPDLHSELNLSSLELGDSALYFCASSARLAGAPSYNEQFFGPGTRLTVL.

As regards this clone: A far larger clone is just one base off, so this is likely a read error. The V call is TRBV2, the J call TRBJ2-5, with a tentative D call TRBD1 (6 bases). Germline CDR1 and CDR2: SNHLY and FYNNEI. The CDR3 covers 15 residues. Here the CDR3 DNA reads TGTGCCAGCACCCGCTCAGGACAGTACCAAGAGGCCCAGTACTTC. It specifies CASTRSGQYQEAQYF. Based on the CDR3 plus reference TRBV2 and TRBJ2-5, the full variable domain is EPEVTQTPSHQVTQMGQEVILRCVPISNHLYFYWYRQILGQKVEFLVSFYNNEISEKSEIFDDQFSVERPDGSNFTLKIRSTKLEDSAMYFCASTRSGQYQEAQYFGPGTRLLVL.

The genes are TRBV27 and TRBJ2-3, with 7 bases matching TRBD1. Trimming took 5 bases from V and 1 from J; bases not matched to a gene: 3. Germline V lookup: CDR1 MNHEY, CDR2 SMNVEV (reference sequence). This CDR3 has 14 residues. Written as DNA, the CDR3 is TGTGCCAGCAGTAACGGACAGGGCACAGATACGCAGTATTTT. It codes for CASSNGQGTDTQYF.

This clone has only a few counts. The CDR3 spells CASSRDPEETQYF. CDR3 bases: TGTGCCAGCAGCCGGGACCCTGAAGAGACCCAGTACTTC. The chain employs TRBV5-4 and TRBJ2-5; the D gene could be TRBD1 or TRBD2 (5 bases each). With 4 bases removed from V and 3 bases from J, the gap between germline ends came to 10 bases. The CDR3 length is 13 residues. The germline V gene has CDR1 SGHNT and CDR2 YYREEE (reference sequence).

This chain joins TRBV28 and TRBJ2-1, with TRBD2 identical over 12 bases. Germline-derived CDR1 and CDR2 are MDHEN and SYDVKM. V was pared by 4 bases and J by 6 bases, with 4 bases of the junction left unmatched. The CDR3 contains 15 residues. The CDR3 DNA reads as TGTGCCAGCAGTTATCTAGCGGGAGGGCCCAATGAGCAGTTCTTC. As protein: CASSYLAGGPNEQFF.

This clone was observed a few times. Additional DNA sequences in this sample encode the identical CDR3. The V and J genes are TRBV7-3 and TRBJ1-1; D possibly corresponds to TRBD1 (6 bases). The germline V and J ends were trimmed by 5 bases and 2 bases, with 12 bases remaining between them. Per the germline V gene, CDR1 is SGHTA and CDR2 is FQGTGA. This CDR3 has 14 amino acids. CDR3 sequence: CASSPTGPNTEAFF. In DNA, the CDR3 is TGTGCCAGCAGCCCGACAGGCCCAAACACTGAAGCTTTCTTT.

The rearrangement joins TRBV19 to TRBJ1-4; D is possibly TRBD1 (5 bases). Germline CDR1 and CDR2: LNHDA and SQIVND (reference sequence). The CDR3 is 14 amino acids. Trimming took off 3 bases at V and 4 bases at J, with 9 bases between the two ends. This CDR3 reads CASSMGRINEKLFF. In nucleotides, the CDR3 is TGTGCCAGTAGTATGGGACGGATTAATGAAAAACTGTTTTTT. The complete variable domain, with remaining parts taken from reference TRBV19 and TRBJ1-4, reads DGGITQSPKYLFRKEGQNVTLSCEQNLNHDAMYWYRQDPGQGLRLIYYSQIVNDFQKGDIAEGYSVSREKKESFPLTVTSAQKNPTAFYLCASSMGRINEKLFFGSGTQLSVL.

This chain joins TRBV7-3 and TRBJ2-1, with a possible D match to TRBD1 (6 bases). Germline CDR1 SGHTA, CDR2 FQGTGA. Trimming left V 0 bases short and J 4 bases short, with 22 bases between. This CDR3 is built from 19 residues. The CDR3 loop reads CASSLTYGGLYIGYNEQFF. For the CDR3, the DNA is TGTGCCAGCAGCTTAACGTATGGGGGCCTATACATAGGGTACAATGAGCAGTTCTTC.

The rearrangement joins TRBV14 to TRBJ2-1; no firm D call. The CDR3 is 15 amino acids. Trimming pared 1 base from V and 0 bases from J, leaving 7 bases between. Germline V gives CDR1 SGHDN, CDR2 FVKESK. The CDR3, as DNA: TGTGCCAGCAGCCAAGGTGGAAACTCCTACAATGAGCAGTTCTTC. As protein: CASSQGGNSYNEQFF.

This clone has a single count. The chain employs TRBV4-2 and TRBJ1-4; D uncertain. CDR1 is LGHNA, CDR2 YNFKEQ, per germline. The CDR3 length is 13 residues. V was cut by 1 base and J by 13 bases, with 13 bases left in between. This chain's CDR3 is CASSQGPSEGLFF. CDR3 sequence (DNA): TGTGCCAGCAGCCAAGGGCCATCCGAAGGACTGTTTTTT.

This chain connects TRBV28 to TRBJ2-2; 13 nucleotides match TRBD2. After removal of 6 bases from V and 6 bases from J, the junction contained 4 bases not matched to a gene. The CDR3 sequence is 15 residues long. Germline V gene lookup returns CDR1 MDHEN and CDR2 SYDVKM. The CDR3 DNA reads TGTGCCAGCAGGCCGGGACTAGCGGGATCCGGGGAGCTGTTTTTT. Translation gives CASRPGLAGSGELFF.

Here the CDR3 DNA reads TGTGCCAGCAGCACGGCTGCGACAGGGGCGTACAATGAGCAGTTCTTC. Protein sequence: CASSTAATGAYNEQFF. V and J are TRBV28 and TRBJ2-1; TRBD1 agrees at 8 bases. The CDR3 spans 16 residues. Trimming cost V 6 bases and J 4 bases; bases outside gene matches: 11. Germline V gives CDR1 MDHEN, CDR2 SYDVKM.

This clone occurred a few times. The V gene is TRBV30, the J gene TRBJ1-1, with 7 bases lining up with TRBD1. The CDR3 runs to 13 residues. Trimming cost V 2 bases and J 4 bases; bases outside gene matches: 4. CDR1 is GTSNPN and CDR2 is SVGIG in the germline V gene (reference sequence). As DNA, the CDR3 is TGTGCCTGGAGTCGACAGGGATCCACTGAAGCTTTCTTT. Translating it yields CAWSRQGSTEAFF.

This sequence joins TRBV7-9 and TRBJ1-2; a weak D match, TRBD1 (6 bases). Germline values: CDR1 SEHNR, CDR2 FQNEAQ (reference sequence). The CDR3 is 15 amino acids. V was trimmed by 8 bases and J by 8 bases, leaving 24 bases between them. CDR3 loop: CASEIALGGAHGYTF. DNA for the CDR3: TGTGCCAGCGAGATAGCACTAGGGGGGGCGCACGGCTACACCTTC.

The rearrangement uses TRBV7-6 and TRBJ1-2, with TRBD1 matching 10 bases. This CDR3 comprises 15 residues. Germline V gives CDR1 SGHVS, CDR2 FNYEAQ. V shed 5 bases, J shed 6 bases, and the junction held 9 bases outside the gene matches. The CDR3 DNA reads TGTGCCAGCAGCCCACGGACAGGGGGGGGAAATGGCTACACCTTC. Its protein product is CASSPRTGGGNGYTF.

CDR3 DNA: TGTGCCAGCAGCTTAATGGGCAGCCGGGGCGACGAGCAGTACTTC. It encodes CASSLMGSRGDEQYF. The V gene is TRBV7-9, the J gene TRBJ2-7, with D perhaps assigned TRBD1 or TRBD2 (5 bases each). V was clipped by 2 bases and J by 5 bases, with 16 bases between them. This CDR3 contains 15 residues. Germline V lookup: CDR1 SEHNR, CDR2 FQNEAQ (reference sequence).

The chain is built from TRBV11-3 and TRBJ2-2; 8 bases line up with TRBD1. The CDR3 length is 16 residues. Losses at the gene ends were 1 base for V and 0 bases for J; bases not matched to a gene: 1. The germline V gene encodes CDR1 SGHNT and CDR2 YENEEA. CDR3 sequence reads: CASSLGTGTNTGELFF. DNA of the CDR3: TGTGCCAGCAGCTTAGGGACAGGGACGAACACCGGGGAGCTGTTTTTT. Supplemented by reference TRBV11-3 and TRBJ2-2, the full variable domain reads EAGVVQSPRYKIIEKKQPVAFWCNPISGHNTLYWYLQNLGQGPELLIRYENEEAVDDSQLPKDRFSAERLKGVDSTLKIQPAELGDSAVYLCASSLGTGTNTGELFFGEGSRLTVL.

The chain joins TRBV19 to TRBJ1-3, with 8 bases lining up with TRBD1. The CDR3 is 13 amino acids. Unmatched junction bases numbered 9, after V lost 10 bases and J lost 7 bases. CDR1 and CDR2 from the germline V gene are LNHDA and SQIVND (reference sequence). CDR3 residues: CAIYRGTRNTIYF. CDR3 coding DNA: TGTGCCATATACAGGGGGACTCGGAACACCATATATTTT.

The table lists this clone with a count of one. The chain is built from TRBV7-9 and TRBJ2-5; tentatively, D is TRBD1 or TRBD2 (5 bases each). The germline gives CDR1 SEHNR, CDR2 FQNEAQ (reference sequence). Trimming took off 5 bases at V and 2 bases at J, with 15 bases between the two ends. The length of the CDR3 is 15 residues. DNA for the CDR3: TGTGCCAGCAGCCGCCGGGGCGAACCACAAGAGACCCAGTACTTC. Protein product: CASSRRGEPQETQYF.

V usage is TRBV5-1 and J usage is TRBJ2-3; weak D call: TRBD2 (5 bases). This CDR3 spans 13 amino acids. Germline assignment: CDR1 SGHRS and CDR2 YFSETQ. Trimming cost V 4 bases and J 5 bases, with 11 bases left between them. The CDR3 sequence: CASSLDFGDTQYF. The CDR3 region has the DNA TGCGCCAGCAGCCTGGACTTCGGAGATACGCAGTATTTT.

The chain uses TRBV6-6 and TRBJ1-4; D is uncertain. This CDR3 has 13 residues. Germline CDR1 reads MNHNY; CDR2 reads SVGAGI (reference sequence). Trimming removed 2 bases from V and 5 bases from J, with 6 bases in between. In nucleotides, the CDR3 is TGTGCCAGCAGTTACGGCGGGAATGAAAAACTGTTTTTT. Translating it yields CASSYGGNEKLFF.

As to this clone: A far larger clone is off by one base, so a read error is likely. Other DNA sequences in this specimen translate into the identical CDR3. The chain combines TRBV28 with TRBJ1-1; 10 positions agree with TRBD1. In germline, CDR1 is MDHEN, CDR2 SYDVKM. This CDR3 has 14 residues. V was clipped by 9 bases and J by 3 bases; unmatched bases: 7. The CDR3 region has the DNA TGTGCCAGTATCAGACAGGGGGCGGACACTGAAGCTTTCTTT. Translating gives CASIRQGADTEAFF.

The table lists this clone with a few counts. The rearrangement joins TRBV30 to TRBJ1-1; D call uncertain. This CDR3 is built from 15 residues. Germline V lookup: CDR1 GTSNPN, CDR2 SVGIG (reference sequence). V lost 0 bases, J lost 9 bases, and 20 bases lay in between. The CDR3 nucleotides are TGTGCCTGGAGTGTAGGGAGCCTAACACAAGGGAAAGCTTTCTTT. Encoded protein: CAWSVGSLTQGKAFF.

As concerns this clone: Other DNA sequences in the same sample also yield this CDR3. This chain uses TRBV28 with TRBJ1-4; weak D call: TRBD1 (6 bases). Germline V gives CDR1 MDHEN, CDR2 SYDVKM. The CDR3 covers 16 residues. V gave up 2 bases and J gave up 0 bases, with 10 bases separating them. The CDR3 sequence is CASSLRGSSTNEKLFF. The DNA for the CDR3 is TGTGCCAGCAGTTTAAGGGGGTCTTCAACTAATGAAAAACTGTTTTTT.

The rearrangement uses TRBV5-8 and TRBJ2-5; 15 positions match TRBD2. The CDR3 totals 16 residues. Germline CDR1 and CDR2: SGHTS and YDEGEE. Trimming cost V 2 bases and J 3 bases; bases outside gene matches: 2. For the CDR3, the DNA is TGTGCCAGCAGCTTAGGACTAGCGGGAGGGAAAGAGACCCAGTACTTC. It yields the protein CASSLGLAGGKETQYF.

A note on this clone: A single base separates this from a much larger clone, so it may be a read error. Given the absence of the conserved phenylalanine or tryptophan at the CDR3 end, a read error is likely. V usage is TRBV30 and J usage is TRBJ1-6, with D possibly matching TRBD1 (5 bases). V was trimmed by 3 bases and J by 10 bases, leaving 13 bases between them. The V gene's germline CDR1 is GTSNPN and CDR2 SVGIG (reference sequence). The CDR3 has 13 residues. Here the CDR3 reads CAWRSRDYSPLHL. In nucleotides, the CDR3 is TGTGCCTGGAGGTCTCGGGACTACTCACCCCTCCACCTT.

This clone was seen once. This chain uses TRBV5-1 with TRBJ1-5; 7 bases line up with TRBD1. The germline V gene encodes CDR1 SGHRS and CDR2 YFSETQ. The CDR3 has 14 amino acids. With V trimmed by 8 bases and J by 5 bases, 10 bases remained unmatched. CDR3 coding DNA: TGCGCCAGACTAACCGACAGGGTATATCAGCCCCAGCATTTT. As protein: CARLTDRVYQPQHF.